The clone carrying this T cell receptor beta chain has at least ten counts. The antigen is unknown. The data derive from a study of tumor-infiltrating lymphocytes in primary liver carcinoma. Regarding the study as a whole: Only about 7-24% of top clones were detected in each of the five tumor regions. Tumor tissue displayed a significantly greater top-250-clone fraction than blood (p = 0.039).

The CDR3 totals 14 residues. V lost 2 bases to trimming and J lost 1 base, with 9 bases between them. Germline assignment: CDR1 SGHRS and CDR2 YFSETQ. Co-extraction of RNA and DNA was performed on about 19-33 mg of unsorted bulk tissue. Treatment-naive at the time, the patients had chronic HBV infection. Total RNA (approximately 450 ng) served as template for TCR beta cDNA synthesis primed by a constant-region primer. Amplification in three nested multiplex PCR rounds with slightly modified ARM-PCR gave rise to TCR beta libraries. Amplification in the first two PCR rounds was performed using TRBV1-TRBV30 forward primers and a C-beta reverse primer for approximately 10 cycles each. MiXCR was run by TCRdb on the multiplex PCR reads, yielding one entry per CDR3 protein. The sample lists 25,000 to 35,000 distinct CDR3 sequences; 71% were seen once.

This TCR derives from a woman in her 30s with primary liver carcinoma and hepatitis B virus infection. The sample consisted of liver tumor tissue from sampling region 3. Documented subset: tumor region T3, left-lateral pole. The rearrangement uses TRBV5-1 and TRBJ1-1; D is unresolved. DNA for the CDR3: TGCGCCAGCAGCTTTGACAACCGGAACACTGAAGCTTTCTTT. Translated, it gives CASSFDNRNTEAFF.